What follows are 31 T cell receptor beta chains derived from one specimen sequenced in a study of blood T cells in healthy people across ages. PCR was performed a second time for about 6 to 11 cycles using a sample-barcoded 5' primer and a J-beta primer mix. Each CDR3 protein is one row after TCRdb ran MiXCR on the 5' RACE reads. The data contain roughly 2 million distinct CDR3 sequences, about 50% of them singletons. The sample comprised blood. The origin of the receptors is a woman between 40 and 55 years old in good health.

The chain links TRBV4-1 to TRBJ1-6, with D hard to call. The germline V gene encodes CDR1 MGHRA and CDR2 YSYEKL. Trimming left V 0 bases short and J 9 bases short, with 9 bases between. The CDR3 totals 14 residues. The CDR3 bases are TGCGCCAGCAGCCAAGAAGTTGGTCGTTCACCCCTCCACTTT. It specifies CASSQEVGRSPLHF.

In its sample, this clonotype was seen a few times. The DNA of the CDR3 is TGTGCCAGCAGCAATGGAGACGGAAACACCATATATTTT. Translating it yields CASSNGDGNTIYF. The chain is built from TRBV11-2 and TRBJ1-3, with D unresolved. V was shortened by 5 bases and J by 4 bases, with 9 bases between the two germline ends. CDR1 is SGHAT, CDR2 FQNNGV, per germline. The CDR3 extends over 13 amino acids.

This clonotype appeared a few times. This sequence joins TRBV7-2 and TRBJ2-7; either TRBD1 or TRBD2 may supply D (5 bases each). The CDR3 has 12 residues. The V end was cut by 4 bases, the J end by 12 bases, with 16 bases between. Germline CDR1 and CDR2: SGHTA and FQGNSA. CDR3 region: CASSSDSRGLYF. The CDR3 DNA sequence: TGTGCCAGCAGCTCCGACTCGAGGGGTTTGTACTTC.

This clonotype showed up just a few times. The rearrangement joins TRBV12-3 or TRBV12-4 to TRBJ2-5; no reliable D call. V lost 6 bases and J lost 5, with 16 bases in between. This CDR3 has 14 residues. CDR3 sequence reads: CASRREWLEETQYF. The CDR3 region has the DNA TGTGCCAGCAGACGAGAATGGCTTGAGGAGACCCAGTACTTC.

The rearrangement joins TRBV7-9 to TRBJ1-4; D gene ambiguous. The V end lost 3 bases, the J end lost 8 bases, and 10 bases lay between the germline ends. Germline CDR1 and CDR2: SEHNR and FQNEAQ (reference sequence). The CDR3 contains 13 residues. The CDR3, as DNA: TGTGCCAGCAGCTTGGACCCGAGGGAAAAACTGTTTTTT. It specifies CASSLDPREKLFF. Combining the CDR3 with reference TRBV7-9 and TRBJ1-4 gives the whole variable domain DTGVSQNPRHKITKRGQNVTFRCDPISEHNRLYWYRQTLGQGPEFLTYFQNEAQLEKSRLLSDRFSAERPKGSFSTLEIQRTEQGDSAMYLCASSLDPREKLFFGSGTQLSVL.

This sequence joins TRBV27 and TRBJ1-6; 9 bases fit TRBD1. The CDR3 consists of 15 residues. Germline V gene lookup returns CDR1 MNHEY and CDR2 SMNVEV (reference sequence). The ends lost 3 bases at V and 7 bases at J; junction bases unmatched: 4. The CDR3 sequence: CASSFDTGGNSPLHF. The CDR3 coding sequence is TGTGCCAGCAGTTTCGATACAGGGGGCAATTCACCCCTCCACTTT.

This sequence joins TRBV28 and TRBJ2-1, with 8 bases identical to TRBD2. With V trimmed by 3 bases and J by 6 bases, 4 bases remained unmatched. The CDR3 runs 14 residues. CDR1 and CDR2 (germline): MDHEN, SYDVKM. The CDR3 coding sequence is TGTGCCAGCAGTTTGCGGGGGGAGGTCAATGAGCAGTTCTTC. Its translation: CASSLRGEVNEQFF.

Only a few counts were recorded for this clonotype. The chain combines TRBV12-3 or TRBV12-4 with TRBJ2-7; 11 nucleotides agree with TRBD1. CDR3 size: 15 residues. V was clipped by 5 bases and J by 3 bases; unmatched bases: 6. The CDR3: CASSAAGTGGYEQYF. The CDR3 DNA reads TGTGCCAGCAGTGCCGCCGGGACAGGGGGCTACGAGCAGTACTTC.

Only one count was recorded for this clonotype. The CDR3: CASSWTTGDHGYTF. Written as DNA, the CDR3 is TGCGCCAGCAGCTGGACCACAGGGGATCATGGCTACACCTTC. The chain employs TRBV5-1 and TRBJ1-2; 7 bases fit TRBD1. Germline-derived CDR1 and CDR2 are SGHRS and YFSETQ. V dropped 3 bases and J dropped 6; count of bases not matched to a gene: 8. CDR3 length: 14 residues. Using reference TRBV5-1 and TRBJ1-2 for the parts outside the CDR3, the full variable domain is KAGVTQTPRYLIKTRGQQVTLSCSPISGHRSVSWYQQTPGQGLQFLFEYFSETQRNKGNFPGRFSGRQFSNSRSEMNVSTLELGDSALYLCASSWTTGDHGYTFGSGTRLTVV.

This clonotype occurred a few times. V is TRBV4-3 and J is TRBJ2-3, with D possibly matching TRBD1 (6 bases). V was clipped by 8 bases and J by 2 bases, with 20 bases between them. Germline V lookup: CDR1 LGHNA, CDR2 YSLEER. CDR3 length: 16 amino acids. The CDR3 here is CASCRTASCNTDTQYF. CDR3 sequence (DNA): TGCGCCAGCTGTCGGACAGCCTCGTGTAACACAGATACGCAGTATTTT.

CDR3 sequence reads: CSATGGPYEQYF. Here the CDR3 DNA reads TGCAGTGCTACAGGGGGTCCCTACGAGCAGTACTTC. The chain joins TRBV20-1 to TRBJ2-7; 7 bases map to TRBD1. V was pared by 4 bases and J by 2 bases, with 2 bases of the junction left unmatched. The CDR3 runs 12 residues. Looked up from germline, CDR1 is DFQATT and CDR2 is SNEGSKA (reference sequence).

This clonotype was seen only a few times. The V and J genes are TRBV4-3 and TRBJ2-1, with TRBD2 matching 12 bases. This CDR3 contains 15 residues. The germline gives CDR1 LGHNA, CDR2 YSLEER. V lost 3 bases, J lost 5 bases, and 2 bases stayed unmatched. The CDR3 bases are TGCGCCAGCAGCCACGGACTAGCGGGGAACAATGAGCAGTTCTTC. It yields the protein CASSHGLAGNNEQFF.

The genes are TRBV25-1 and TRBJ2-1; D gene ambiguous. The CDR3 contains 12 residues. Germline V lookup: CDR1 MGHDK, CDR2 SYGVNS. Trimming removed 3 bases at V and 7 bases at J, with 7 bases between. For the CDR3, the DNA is TGTGCCAGCAGTGAGCAGGATAATGAGCAGTTCTTC. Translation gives CASSEQDNEQFF.

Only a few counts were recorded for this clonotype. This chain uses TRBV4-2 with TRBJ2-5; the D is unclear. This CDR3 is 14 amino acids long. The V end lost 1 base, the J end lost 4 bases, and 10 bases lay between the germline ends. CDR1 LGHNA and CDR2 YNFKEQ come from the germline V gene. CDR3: CASSQVTAGETQYF. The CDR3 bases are TGTGCCAGCAGCCAAGTCACAGCCGGAGAGACCCAGTACTTC.

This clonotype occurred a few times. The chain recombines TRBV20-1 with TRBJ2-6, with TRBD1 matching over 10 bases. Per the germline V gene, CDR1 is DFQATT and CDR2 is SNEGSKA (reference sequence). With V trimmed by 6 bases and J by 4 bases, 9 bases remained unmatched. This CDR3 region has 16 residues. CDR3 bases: TGCAGTGCAGGGGGACAGGGGACTCTGGGGGCCAACGTCCTGACTTTC. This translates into CSAGGQGTLGANVLTF.

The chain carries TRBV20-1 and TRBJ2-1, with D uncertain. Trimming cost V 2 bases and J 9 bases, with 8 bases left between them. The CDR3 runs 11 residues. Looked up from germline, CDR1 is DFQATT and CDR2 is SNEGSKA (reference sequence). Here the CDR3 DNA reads TGCAGTGCTAGAAATGGTGGTGAGCAGTTCTTC. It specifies CSARNGGEQFF.

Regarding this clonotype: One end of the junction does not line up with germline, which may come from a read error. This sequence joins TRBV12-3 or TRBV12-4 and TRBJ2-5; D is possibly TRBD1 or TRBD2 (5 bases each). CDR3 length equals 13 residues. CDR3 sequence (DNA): TGTGCCAGCAGTGTAGCGCCAGGGTCCCCGCAGTACTTC. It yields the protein CASSVAPGSPQYF.

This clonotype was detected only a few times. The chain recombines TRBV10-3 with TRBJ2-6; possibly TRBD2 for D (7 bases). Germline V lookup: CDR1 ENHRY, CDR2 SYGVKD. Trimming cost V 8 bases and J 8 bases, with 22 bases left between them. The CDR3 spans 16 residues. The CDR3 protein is CAISYYGGAGTNVLTF. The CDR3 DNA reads TGTGCCATCTCCTACTATGGGGGGGCTGGCACCAACGTCCTGACTTTC.

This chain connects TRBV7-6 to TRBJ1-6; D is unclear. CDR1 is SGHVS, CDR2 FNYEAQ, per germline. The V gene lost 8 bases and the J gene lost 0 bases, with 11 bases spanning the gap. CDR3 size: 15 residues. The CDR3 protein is CASGVGSSYNSPLHF. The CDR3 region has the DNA TGTGCCAGCGGAGTGGGGAGCTCCTATAATTCACCCCTCCACTTT.

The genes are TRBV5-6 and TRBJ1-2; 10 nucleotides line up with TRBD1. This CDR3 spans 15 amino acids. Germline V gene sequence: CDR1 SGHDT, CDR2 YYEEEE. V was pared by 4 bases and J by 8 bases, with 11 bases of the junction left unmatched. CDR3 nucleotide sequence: TGTGCCAGCAGCCCCGGGACAGGGGCTGTGGAGGGCTACACCTTC. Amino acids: CASSPGTGAVEGYTF.

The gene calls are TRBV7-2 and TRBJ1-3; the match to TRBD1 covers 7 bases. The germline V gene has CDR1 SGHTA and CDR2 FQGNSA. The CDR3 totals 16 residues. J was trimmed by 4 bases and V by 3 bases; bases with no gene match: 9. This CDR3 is CASSFNTGAVGNTIYF. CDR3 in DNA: TGTGCCAGCAGCTTCAATACAGGGGCGGTGGGAAACACCATATATTTT. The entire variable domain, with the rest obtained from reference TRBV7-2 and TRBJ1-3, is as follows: GAGVSQSPSNKVTEKGKDVELRCDPISGHTALYWYRQSLGQGLEFLIYFQGNSAPDKSGLPSDRFSAERTGGSVSTLTIQRTQQEDSAVYLCASSFNTGAVGNTIYFGEGSWLTVV.

CDR3 residues: CSASEKTAGFTDTQYF. DNA for the CDR3: TGCAGTGCTTCCGAAAAGACAGCTGGTTTCACAGATACGCAGTATTTT. V usage is TRBV20-1 and J usage is TRBJ2-3, with a weak D call TRBD1 (5 bases). The V gene's germline CDR1 is DFQATT and CDR2 SNEGSKA (reference sequence). The CDR3 contains 16 residues. The V end lost 5 bases, the J end lost 2 bases, and 20 bases lay between the germline ends.

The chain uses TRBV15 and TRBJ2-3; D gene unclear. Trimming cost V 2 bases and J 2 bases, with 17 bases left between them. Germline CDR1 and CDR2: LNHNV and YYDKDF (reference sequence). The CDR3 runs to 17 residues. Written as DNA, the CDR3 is TGTGCCACCAGCAGAAGTGATCCTGGCTATATCACAGATACGCAGTATTTT. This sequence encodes CATSRSDPGYITDTQYF.

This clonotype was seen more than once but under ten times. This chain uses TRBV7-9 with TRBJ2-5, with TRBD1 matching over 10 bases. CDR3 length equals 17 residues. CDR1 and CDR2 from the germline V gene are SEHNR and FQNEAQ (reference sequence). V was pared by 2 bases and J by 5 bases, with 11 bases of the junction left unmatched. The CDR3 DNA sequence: TGTGCCAGCAGCTTAATGACAGGGGGCGCGGGACAGGAGACCCAGTACTTC. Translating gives CASSLMTGGAGQETQYF.

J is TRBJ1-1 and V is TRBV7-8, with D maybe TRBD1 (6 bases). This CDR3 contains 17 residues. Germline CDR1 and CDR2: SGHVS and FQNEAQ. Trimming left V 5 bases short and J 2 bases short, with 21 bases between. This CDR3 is CASSKTSGDLRNTEAFF. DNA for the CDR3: TGTGCCAGCAGCAAAACCTCAGGGGATCTAAGAAACACTGAAGCTTTCTTT.

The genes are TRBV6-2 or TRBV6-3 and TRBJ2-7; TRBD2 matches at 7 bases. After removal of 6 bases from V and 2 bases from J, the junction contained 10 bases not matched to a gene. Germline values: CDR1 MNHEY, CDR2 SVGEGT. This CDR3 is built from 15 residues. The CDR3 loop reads CASRPTGTNPYEQYF. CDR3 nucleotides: TGTGCCAGCAGACCAACCGGGACTAATCCCTACGAGCAGTACTTC.

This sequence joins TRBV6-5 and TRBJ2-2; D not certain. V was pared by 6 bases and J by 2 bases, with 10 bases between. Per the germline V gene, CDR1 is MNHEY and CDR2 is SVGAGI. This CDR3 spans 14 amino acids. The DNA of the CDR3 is TGTGCCAGCAGCGCACTACTTAACACCGGGGAGCTGTTTTTT. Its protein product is CASSALLNTGELFF.

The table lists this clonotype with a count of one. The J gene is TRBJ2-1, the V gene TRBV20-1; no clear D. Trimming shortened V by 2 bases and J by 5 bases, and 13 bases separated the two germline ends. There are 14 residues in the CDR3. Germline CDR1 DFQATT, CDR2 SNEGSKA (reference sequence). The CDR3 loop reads CSARKGGGNNEQFF. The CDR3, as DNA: TGCAGTGCTAGAAAGGGCGGCGGCAACAATGAGCAGTTCTTC.

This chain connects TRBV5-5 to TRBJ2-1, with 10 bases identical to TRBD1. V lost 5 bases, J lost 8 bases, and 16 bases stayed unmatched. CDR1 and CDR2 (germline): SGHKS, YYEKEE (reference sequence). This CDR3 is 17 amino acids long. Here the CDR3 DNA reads TGTGCCAGCAGGCTAAACAGGGGACAGGGGAATATCGATGAGCAGTTCTTC. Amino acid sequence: CASRLNRGQGNIDEQFF.

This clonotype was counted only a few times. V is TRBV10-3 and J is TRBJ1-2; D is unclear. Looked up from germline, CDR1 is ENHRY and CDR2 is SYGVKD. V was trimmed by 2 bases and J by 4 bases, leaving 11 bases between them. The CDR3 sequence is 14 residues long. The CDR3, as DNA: TGTGCCATCAGTGAGCGGCGGTCGTTCTATGGCTACACCTTC. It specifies CAISERRSFYGYTF.

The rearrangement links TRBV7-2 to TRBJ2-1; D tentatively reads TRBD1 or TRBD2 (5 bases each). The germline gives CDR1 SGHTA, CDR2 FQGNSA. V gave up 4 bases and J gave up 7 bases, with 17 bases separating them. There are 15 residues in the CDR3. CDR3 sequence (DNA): TGTGCCAGCAGCTCTCCCGGGACCTTAAGGAATGAGCAGTTCTTC. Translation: CASSSPGTLRNEQFF.